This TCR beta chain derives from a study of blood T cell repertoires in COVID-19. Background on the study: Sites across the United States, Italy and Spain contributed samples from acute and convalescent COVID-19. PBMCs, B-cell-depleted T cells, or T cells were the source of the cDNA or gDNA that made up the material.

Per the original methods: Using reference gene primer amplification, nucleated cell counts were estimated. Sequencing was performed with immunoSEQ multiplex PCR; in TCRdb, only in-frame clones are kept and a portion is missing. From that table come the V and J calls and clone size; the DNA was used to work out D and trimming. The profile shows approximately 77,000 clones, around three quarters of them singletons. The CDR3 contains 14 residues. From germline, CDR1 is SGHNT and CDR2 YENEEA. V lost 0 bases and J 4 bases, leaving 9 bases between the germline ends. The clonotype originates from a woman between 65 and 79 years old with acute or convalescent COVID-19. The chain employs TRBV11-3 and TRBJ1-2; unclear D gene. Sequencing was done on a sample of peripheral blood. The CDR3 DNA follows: TGTGCCAGCAGCTTAGAGGCAGGTGGCTATGGCTACACCTTC. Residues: CASSLEAGGYGYTF.